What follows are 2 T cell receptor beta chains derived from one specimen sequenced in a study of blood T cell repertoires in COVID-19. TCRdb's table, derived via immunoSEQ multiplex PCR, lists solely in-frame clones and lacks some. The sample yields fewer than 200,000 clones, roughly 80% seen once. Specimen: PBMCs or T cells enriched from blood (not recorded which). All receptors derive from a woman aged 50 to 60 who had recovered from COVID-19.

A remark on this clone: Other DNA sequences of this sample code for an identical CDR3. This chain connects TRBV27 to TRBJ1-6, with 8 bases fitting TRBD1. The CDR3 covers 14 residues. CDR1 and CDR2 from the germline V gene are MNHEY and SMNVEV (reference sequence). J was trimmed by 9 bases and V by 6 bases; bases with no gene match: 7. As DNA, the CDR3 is TGTGCCAGCAGCCGCGGACAGGGCGGTTCACCCCTCCACTTT. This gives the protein CASSRGQGGSPLHF.

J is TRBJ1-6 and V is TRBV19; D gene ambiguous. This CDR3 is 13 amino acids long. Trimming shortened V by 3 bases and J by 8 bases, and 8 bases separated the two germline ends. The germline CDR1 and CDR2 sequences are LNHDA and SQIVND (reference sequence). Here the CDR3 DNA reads TGTGCCAGTAGTATTATTCTTGATTCACCCCTCCACTTT. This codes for CASSIILDSPLHF.